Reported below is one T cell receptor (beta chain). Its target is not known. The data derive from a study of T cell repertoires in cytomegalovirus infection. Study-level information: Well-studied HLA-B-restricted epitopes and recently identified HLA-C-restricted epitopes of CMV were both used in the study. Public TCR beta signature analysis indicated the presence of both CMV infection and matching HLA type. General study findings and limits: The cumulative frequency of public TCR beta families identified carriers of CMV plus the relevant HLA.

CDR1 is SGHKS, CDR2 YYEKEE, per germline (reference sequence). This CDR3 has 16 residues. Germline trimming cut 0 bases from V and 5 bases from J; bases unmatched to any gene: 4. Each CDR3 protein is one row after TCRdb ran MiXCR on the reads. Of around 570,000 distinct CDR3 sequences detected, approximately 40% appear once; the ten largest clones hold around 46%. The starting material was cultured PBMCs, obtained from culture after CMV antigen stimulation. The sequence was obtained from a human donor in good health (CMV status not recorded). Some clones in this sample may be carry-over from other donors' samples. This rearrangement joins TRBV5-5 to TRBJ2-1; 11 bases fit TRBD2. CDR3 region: CASSLGSSGGNNEQFF. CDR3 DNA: TGTGCCAGCAGCTTGGGGTCTAGCGGGGGGAACAATGAGCAGTTCTTC.